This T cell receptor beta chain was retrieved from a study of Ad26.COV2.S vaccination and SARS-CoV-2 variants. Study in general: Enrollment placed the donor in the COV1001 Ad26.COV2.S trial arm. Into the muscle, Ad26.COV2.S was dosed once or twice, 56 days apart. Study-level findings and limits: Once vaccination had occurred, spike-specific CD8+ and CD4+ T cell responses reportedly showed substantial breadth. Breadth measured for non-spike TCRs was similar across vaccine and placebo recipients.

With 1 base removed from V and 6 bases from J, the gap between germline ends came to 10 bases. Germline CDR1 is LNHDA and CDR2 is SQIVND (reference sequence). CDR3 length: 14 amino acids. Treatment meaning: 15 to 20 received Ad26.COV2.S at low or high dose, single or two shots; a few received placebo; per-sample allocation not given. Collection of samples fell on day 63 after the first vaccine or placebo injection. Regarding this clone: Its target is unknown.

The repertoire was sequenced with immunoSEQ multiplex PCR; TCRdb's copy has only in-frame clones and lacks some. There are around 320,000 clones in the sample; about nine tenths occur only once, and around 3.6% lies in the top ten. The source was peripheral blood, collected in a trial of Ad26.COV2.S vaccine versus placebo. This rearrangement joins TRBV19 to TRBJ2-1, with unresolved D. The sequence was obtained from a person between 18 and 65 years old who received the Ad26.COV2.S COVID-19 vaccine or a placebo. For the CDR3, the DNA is TGTGCCAGTAGTATAGGGAGTGGGTCCAATGAGCAGTTCTTC. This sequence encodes CASSIGSGSNEQFF.